This T cell receptor (beta chain) came from a study of T-cell reconstitution after alpha-beta-depleted transplantation in children. Overall study findings and caveats: After one year, T-cell counts and TCRbeta diversity mostly came from new T cells.

Germline assignment: CDR1 MNHEY and CDR2 SVGAGI. The ends were cut back, 4 bases at V and 3 bases at J, with 16 bases in the middle. The CDR3 contains 15 residues. This clonotype appeared many times. Its cognate antigen is unknown. The authors prepared the TCRbeta library with unique molecular identifiers. TCRdb itself ran the PCR reads through MiXCR, one entry per CDR3 protein. The top ten clones hold about a fifth of a sample with 90,000 to 100,000 distinct CDR3 sequences, 20% to 30% of them seen once. Sequenced here: PBMCs, sampled before TCRalphabeta/CD19-depleted stem cell transplant. The TCR was taken from a boy younger than 10 with acute lymphoblastic leukemia, due to receive a stem cell transplant. The V gene is TRBV6-5, the J gene TRBJ2-7; perhaps TRBD2 as D (5 bases). The CDR3 loop is CASSSSSGGFYEQYF. In nucleotides, the CDR3 is TGTGCCAGCAGTTCGTCGAGCGGAGGCTTCTACGAGCAGTACTTC.